A single sample gave rise to the 25 T cell receptor beta chains below, sequenced in a study of blood T cell repertoires in COVID-19. The table came from immunoSEQ multiplex PCR; TCRdb's copy has only in-frame clones and leaves some out. The table has some 170,000 clones, more than 65% seen once; the top ten hold approximately 14%. Sequenced material: PBMCs or T cells enriched from blood (not recorded which). These receptors all come from a man aged 50 to 59 who had recovered from COVID-19.

This clone was seen only a few times. Other nucleotide sequences in the sample specify the same CDR3. The rearrangement joins TRBV5-1 to TRBJ1-2; weak D call: TRBD1 (5 bases). Germline V gene data show CDR1 as SGHRS and CDR2 as YFSETQ. The CDR3 sequence is 13 residues long. Trimming stripped 5 bases from V and 4 bases from J, with 12 bases between. This CDR3 reads CASSPGGGYGYTF. The CDR3 coding sequence is TGCGCCAGCAGTCCGGGGGGTGGCTATGGCTACACCTTC.

The J gene is TRBJ1-6, the V gene TRBV19; the match to TRBD1 covers 7 bases. This CDR3 comprises 13 residues. Per the germline V gene, CDR1 is LNHDA and CDR2 is SQIVND (reference sequence). V shed 6 bases, J shed 6 bases, and the junction held 2 bases outside the gene matches. Written as DNA, the CDR3 is TGTGCCAGTAGCGGGACAGTTAATTCACCCCTCCACTTT. This sequence encodes CASSGTVNSPLHF.

This chain uses TRBV18 with TRBJ2-1, with D possibly TRBD1 on 5 matching bases. The V gene lost 0 bases and the J gene lost 6 bases, with 6 bases spanning the gap. The CDR3 covers 13 residues. Germline CDR1 and CDR2: KGHSH and LQKENI. The CDR3 nucleotides are TGTGCCAGCTCACCACCGACAGTCAATGAGCAGTTCTTC. As protein: CASSPPTVNEQFF.

The chain joins TRBV18 to TRBJ2-2, with TRBD1 identical over 7 bases. The CDR3 covers 13 residues. Trimming took 5 bases from V and 5 from J; bases not matched to a gene: 2. CDR1 KGHSH and CDR2 LQKENI come from the germline V gene. CDR3 in DNA: TGTGCCAGCTCATCCAGGGGGACCGGGGAGCTGTTTTTT. Translating gives CASSSRGTGELFF.

The rearrangement links TRBV28 to TRBJ2-1; a possible D gene is TRBD2 (5 bases). The CDR3 contains 15 residues. V was shortened by 1 base and J by 5 bases, with 12 bases between the two germline ends. Germline values: CDR1 MDHEN, CDR2 SYDVKM. CDR3 loop: CASSLSSLANNEQFF. Here the CDR3 DNA reads TGTGCCAGCAGTTTATCAAGCTTAGCGAACAATGAGCAGTTCTTC.

The genes are TRBV6-5 and TRBJ2-2, with TRBD1 matching over 9 bases. From germline, CDR1 is MNHEY and CDR2 SVGAGI. Trimming cost V 6 bases and J 1 base; bases outside gene matches: 3. The CDR3 length is 15 residues. CDR3 sequence (DNA): TGTGCCAGCAGCAACAGGGGGCTGAACACCGGGGAGCTGTTTTTT. Its translation is CASSNRGLNTGELFF.

The V and J genes are TRBV30 and TRBJ2-6; D uncertain. Germline lookup yields CDR1 GTSNPN and CDR2 SVGIG (reference sequence). V was trimmed by 2 bases and J by 0 bases, leaving 11 bases between them. This CDR3 has 16 residues. CDR3 nucleotide sequence: TGTGCCTGGAGTTCATGGGCCCGCTCTGGGGCCAACGTCCTGACTTTC. Translation: CAWSSWARSGANVLTF.

This chain connects TRBV2 to TRBJ2-1, with 7 bases fitting TRBD1. The germline CDR1 and CDR2 sequences are SNHLY and FYNNEI. The ends lost 7 bases at V and 4 bases at J; junction bases unmatched: 4. The CDR3 is made up of 13 amino acids. The CDR3 sequence is CASTSGQYNEQFF. DNA for the CDR3: TGTGCCAGCACCTCGGGACAGTACAATGAGCAGTTCTTC.

The rearrangement joins TRBV9 to TRBJ1-5; 7 bases agree with TRBD1. This CDR3 comprises 15 residues. The V gene's germline CDR1 is SGDLS and CDR2 YYNGEE. V shed 3 bases, J shed 9 bases, and the junction held 12 bases outside the gene matches. This CDR3 reads CASSESDRARGPQHF. For the CDR3, the DNA is TGTGCCAGCAGCGAGAGTGACAGGGCACGGGGGCCCCAGCATTTT.

This clone has a single count. This chain joins TRBV4-2 and TRBJ2-2; 7 positions agree with TRBD1. The CDR3 is 15 residues long. The V and J ends lost 4 bases and 3 bases, in that order; junction bases with no gene match: 5. The germline V gene has CDR1 LGHNA and CDR2 YNFKEQ. CDR3 in amino acids: CASSPGTGDTGELFF. The CDR3 DNA is TGTGCCAGCAGCCCAGGAACAGGGGACACCGGGGAGCTGTTTTTT.

The V gene is TRBV5-8, the J gene TRBJ2-7; a weak D match, TRBD1 (6 bases). This CDR3 has 15 amino acids. Trimming left V 4 bases short and J 2 bases short, with 16 bases between. Looked up from germline, CDR1 is SGHTS and CDR2 is YDEGEE. DNA of the CDR3: TGTGCCAGCAGCCTAGGACAGAGTGGAACCTACGAGCAGTACTTC. It encodes CASSLGQSGTYEQYF.

This chain joins TRBV5-1 and TRBJ2-2; D ambiguous. In germline, CDR1 is SGHRS, CDR2 YFSETQ. CDR3 size: 17 residues. The V end was cut by 0 bases, the J end by 5 bases, with 17 bases between. CDR3 bases: TGCGCCAGCAGCTTGGAGGTCGCGCGACAAAAAACCGGGGAGCTGTTTTTT. Translated, it gives CASSLEVARQKTGELFF.

The V call is TRBV30, the J call TRBJ2-4; 7 bases are shared with TRBD2. Trimming cost V 5 bases and J 3 bases; bases outside gene matches: 7. The CDR3 extends over 14 amino acids. Germline V gene lookup returns CDR1 GTSNPN and CDR2 SVGIG (reference sequence). The CDR3 spells CAWRGDGVKNIQYF. The CDR3 nucleotides are TGTGCCTGGCGGGGGGATGGGGTCAAAAACATTCAGTACTTC.

V usage is TRBV6-8 and J usage is TRBJ2-7, with TRBD2 as a possible D gene (6 bases). The germline V gene has CDR1 MNHGY and CDR2 SAAAGT. V was cut by 5 bases and J by 0 bases, with 17 bases left in between. The CDR3 totals 16 residues. The CDR3 protein is CASSQQFRGISYEQYF. DNA for the CDR3: TGTGCCAGCAGTCAGCAATTTCGGGGGATCTCCTACGAGCAGTACTTC.

This sequence joins TRBV18 and TRBJ2-1; TRBD2 aligns across 10 bases. CDR1 is KGHSH, CDR2 LQKENI, per germline. The CDR3 sequence is 14 residues long. Trimming at V came to 3 bases and at J to 6 bases, leaving 2 bases not matched to a gene. The CDR3 nucleotides are TGTGCCAGCTCACCGCTAGCGGGGGCCAATGAGCAGTTCTTC. It translates to CASSPLAGANEQFF. Supplemented by reference TRBV18 and TRBJ2-1, the full variable domain reads NAGVMQNPRHLVRRRGQEARLRCSPMKGHSHVYWYRQLPEEGLKFMVYLQKENIIDESGMPKERFSAEFPKEGPSILRIQQVVRGDSAAYFCASSPLAGANEQFFGPGTRLTVL.

The gene calls are TRBV29-1 and TRBJ1-2; 9 bases align to TRBD1. The ends lost 1 base at V and 5 bases at J; junction bases unmatched: 5. The CDR3 covers 14 residues. Germline V gene sequence: CDR1 SQVTM, CDR2 ANQGSEA. Here the CDR3 DNA reads TGCAGCGTTGAAGTGGGGACAGGGCTTTATGGCTACACCTTC. Protein sequence: CSVEVGTGLYGYTF.

The V call is TRBV4-1, the J call TRBJ2-3; D not resolved. There are 13 residues in the CDR3. Germline values: CDR1 MGHRA, CDR2 YSYEKL. The V end lost 4 bases, the J end lost 3 bases, and 8 bases lay between the germline ends. For the CDR3, the DNA is TGCGCCAGCAGCCGAACACCGACAGATACGCAGTATTTT. It codes for CASSRTPTDTQYF.

The chain is built from TRBV5-1 and TRBJ2-3; TRBD2 aligns across 8 bases. This CDR3 is 16 amino acids long. CDR1 and CDR2 from the germline V gene are SGHRS and YFSETQ. V trimming: 4 bases; J trimming: 2 bases; junction bases outside the gene matches: 9. CDR3 sequence reads: CASSLDGGGYTDTQYF. The CDR3 nucleotides are TGCGCCAGCAGCCTGGATGGCGGGGGGTACACAGATACGCAGTATTTT. Drawing the rest from reference TRBV5-1 and TRBJ2-3, the complete variable domain is KAGVTQTPRYLIKTRGQQVTLSCSPISGHRSVSWYQQTPGQGLQFLFEYFSETQRNKGNFPGRFSGRQFSNSRSEMNVSTLELGDSALYLCASSLDGGGYTDTQYFGPGTRLTVL.

The rearrangement joins TRBV2 to TRBJ2-3; 12 bases fit TRBD1. The CDR3 consists of 16 residues. The V segment lost 10 bases and the J segment 10 bases; nucleotides outside the gene matches: 18. Germline V lookup: CDR1 SNHLY, CDR2 FYNNEI. The CDR3 nucleotides read TGTGCCACCAGCGTGTGGGGACAGGGGGCGCTTTTAGCGCAGTATTTT. This sequence encodes CATSVWGQGALLAQYF.

The chain recombines TRBV15 with TRBJ1-2, with 10 bases fitting TRBD1. This CDR3 is built from 13 residues. CDR1 is LNHNV and CDR2 is YYDKDF in the germline V gene (reference sequence). V was clipped by 2 bases and J by 7 bases; unmatched bases: 1. CDR3 amino acids: CATSRRQGAGYTF. The CDR3 DNA follows: TGTGCCACCAGCAGACGACAGGGGGCTGGCTACACCTTC.

The table lists this clone with a few counts. The gene calls are TRBV6-5 and TRBJ1-6; D remains ambiguous. The CDR3 consists of 14 residues. V shed 6 bases and J shed 6 bases, with 12 bases lying between them. CDR1 is MNHEY and CDR2 is SVGAGI in the germline V gene. The CDR3: CASSQTVGNSPLHF. The CDR3 nucleotides are TGTGCCAGCAGCCAGACTGTGGGTAATTCACCCCTCCACTTT.

This chain joins TRBV5-5 and TRBJ1-3, with D tentatively TRBD1 (6 bases). Germline loops: CDR1 SGHKS, CDR2 YYEKEE (reference sequence). V lost 4 bases to trimming and J lost 1 base, with 6 bases between them. The CDR3 has 13 residues. The CDR3 region has the DNA TGTGCCAGCAGCACAGGGTCTGGAAACACCATATATTTT. Translation gives CASSTGSGNTIYF.

The chain combines TRBV2 with TRBJ1-2; a possible D gene is TRBD1 (5 bases). Looked up from germline, CDR1 is SNHLY and CDR2 is FYNNEI. With 1 base removed from V and 4 bases from J, the gap between germline ends came to 7 bases. The CDR3 totals 13 residues. The CDR3 DNA follows: TGTGCCAGCAGTGAAGGACAGTCCTATGGCTACACCTTC. This sequence encodes CASSEGQSYGYTF.

This clone came up once. The chain uses TRBV27 and TRBJ1-5; 9 nucleotides match TRBD1. V gave up 6 bases and J gave up 7 bases; unmatched junction bases: 10. CDR1 and CDR2 (germline): MNHEY, SMNVEV (reference sequence). This CDR3 has 15 amino acids. The CDR3 nucleotides read TGTGCCAGCAGAACCTCCGGGACAGGGAAACAGCCCCAGCATTTT. Its translation is CASRTSGTGKQPQHF.

The chain is built from TRBV4-2 and TRBJ1-5; D is unresolved. This CDR3 contains 15 residues. Germline values: CDR1 LGHNA, CDR2 YNFKEQ. Trimming removed 0 bases at V and 3 bases at J, with 9 bases between. CDR3 DNA sequence: TGTGCCAGCAGCCAAGATAGCACGGACAATCAGCCCCAGCATTTT. This translates into CASSQDSTDNQPQHF.